One TCR beta chain is described in this entry. These data belong to a study of blood T cell repertoires in COVID-19. Study as a whole: Donors in the United States, Italy and Spain gave samples during acute or convalescent COVID-19. The analysed material was cDNA or gDNA that came from T cells, B-cell-depleted T cells, or PBMCs.

Germline trimming cut 5 bases from V and 8 bases from J; bases unmatched to any gene: 6. The germline gives CDR1 MNHEY, CDR2 SMNVEV (reference sequence). This CDR3 has 15 residues. In the original workflow: Counts of nucleated cells, estimated from reference gene primer amplification, were obtained. Sequencing used immunoSEQ multiplex PCR; TCRdb keeps in-frame clones, though not all of them. The DNA gave D and trimming, while V, J and clone size come from that table. The sample holds about 190,000 clones, under 90% seen once. The source material was peripheral blood. The sequence was collected from a man younger than 45 with active or convalescent COVID-19. V gene TRBV27 combines with J gene TRBJ1-6; 10 nucleotides agree with TRBD1. CDR3 sequence: CASSPRDRGHSPLHF. CDR3 bases: TGTGCCAGCAGTCCCCGGGACAGGGGCCATTCACCCCTCCACTTT.